This entry lists 10 T cell receptor beta chains sequenced from one sample in a study of siplizumab effects on memory and regulatory T cells. Only in-frame clones appear in the TCRdb table, and some are missing; sequencing was by immunoSEQ multiplex PCR. In the table there are 100,000 to 120,000 clones, just over 90% of which are singletons. The sample taken for sequencing was CD4+ T cells sorted from blood. The receptors were sampled from a human donor in good health.

This sequence joins TRBV9 and TRBJ1-2; D call uncertain. The CDR3 totals 16 residues. Germline V gene sequence: CDR1 SGDLS, CDR2 YYNGEE. V was cut by 0 bases and J by 4 bases, with 16 bases left in between. The CDR3 loop reads CASSVAPSASSYGYTF. The CDR3 nucleotides read TGTGCCAGCAGCGTAGCCCCATCCGCATCTAGCTATGGCTACACCTTC.

The rearrangement joins TRBV13 to TRBJ2-3; tentatively, D is TRBD1 or TRBD2 (6 bases each). Germline V CDR1 and CDR2: PRHDT, FYEKMQ (reference sequence). V lost 0 bases and J lost 0, with 7 bases in between. CDR3 length: 15 residues. The CDR3 is CASSLGGGSTDTQYF. The CDR3 region has the DNA TGTGCCAGCAGCTTAGGGGGGGGCAGCACAGATACGCAGTATTTT.

The rearrangement uses TRBV5-6 and TRBJ2-2; D perhaps matches TRBD1 (6 bases). Germline V lookup: CDR1 SGHDT, CDR2 YYEEEE. V shed 0 bases and J shed 4 bases, with 10 bases lying between them. The CDR3 extends over 15 amino acids. CDR3 in amino acids: CASSLGGLATGELFF. The DNA for the CDR3 is TGTGCCAGCAGCTTGGGGGGGCTCGCCACCGGGGAGCTGTTTTTT.

The table lists this clone with a count of one. The rearrangement joins TRBV19 to TRBJ1-2; 9 bases are a match to TRBD1. This CDR3 comprises 16 residues. Trimming cost V 7 bases and J 4 bases; bases outside gene matches: 13. The germline V gene has CDR1 LNHDA and CDR2 SQIVND (reference sequence). CDR3 DNA: TGTGCCAGTACCTATAGGGACAGGGAAGGTACCTATGGCTACACCTTC. Its translation is CASTYRDREGTYGYTF.

The chain couples TRBV18 to TRBJ1-2, with 10 bases lining up with TRBD1. Germline V gives CDR1 KGHSH, CDR2 LQKENI. The CDR3 is made up of 14 amino acids. The V and J ends lost 6 bases and 5 bases, in that order; junction bases with no gene match: 6. CDR3 sequence reads: CASSPRDRGYGYTF. The CDR3 DNA sequence: TGTGCCAGCTCCCCCCGGGACAGGGGTTATGGCTACACCTTC.

The chain links TRBV6-5 to TRBJ1-5; D is unresolved. Germline V gene sequence: CDR1 MNHEY, CDR2 SVGAGI. V dropped 0 bases and J dropped 7 bases, with 13 bases sitting between them. The CDR3 consists of 15 residues. Here the CDR3 reads CASSYSKGAGQPQHF. CDR3 coding DNA: TGTGCCAGCAGTTACTCAAAGGGAGCGGGGCAGCCCCAGCATTTT.

This clone was counted once. The V gene is TRBV5-8, the J gene TRBJ2-2; 8 nucleotides match TRBD2. With V trimmed by 1 base and J by 5 bases, 13 bases remained unmatched. CDR1 SGHTS and CDR2 YDEGEE come from the germline V gene. This CDR3 is 18 amino acids long. The chain's CDR3 is CASSLTYAAGDGTGELFF. In nucleotides, the CDR3 is TGTGCCAGCAGCTTGACGTACGCAGCGGGAGATGGAACCGGGGAGCTGTTTTTT.

The chain has TRBV19 and TRBJ1-2, with D possibly TRBD1 on 5 matching bases. The germline V gene encodes CDR1 LNHDA and CDR2 SQIVND (reference sequence). The germline V and J ends were trimmed by 5 bases and 4 bases, with 14 bases remaining between them. CDR3 size: 14 residues. The CDR3 DNA follows: TGTGCCAGTAGTCTGGGGGGGGACTTCTATGGCTACACCTTC. Translated: CASSLGGDFYGYTF.

Written as DNA, the CDR3 is TGTGCCAGTAGTAATTCCCCGGGGTTATACAATGAGCAGTTCTTC. Translated: CASSNSPGLYNEQFF. This chain uses TRBV19 with TRBJ2-1; the D gene is possibly TRBD2 (5 bases). The length of the CDR3 is 15 residues. The V gene's germline CDR1 is LNHDA and CDR2 SQIVND (reference sequence). Trimming shortened V by 4 bases and J by 4 bases, and 14 bases separated the two germline ends.

The chain links TRBV4-1 to TRBJ2-1; D not certain. Trimming stripped 0 bases from V and 3 bases from J, with 6 bases between. Germline V CDR1 and CDR2: MGHRA, YSYEKL. CDR3 length: 14 amino acids. The CDR3 protein is CASSQEPGYNEQFF. DNA for the CDR3: TGCGCCAGCAGCCAAGAACCCGGCTACAATGAGCAGTTCTTC.